This T cell receptor beta chain was captured in a study of T cell changes during pregnancy in multiple sclerosis. Looked up from germline, CDR1 is GTSNPN and CDR2 is SVGIG (reference sequence). CDR3 length: 15 amino acids. V shed 8 bases, J shed 5 bases, and the junction held 14 bases outside the gene matches. Here immunoSEQ multiplex PCR was the method, and the copy in TCRdb shows in-frame clones only, minus some. The table shows 15,000 to 25,000 clones, with roughly nine tenths occurring only once. Sequenced material: CD8+ T cells from peripheral blood mononuclear cells, taken in the third trimester of pregnancy. This TCR was recovered from a female donor in good health, enrolled as a control in a pregnancy study. V usage is TRBV30 and J usage is TRBJ2-3, with 9 bases lining up with TRBD2. Written as DNA, the CDR3 is TGTGCCCTGACCCGGGGCGGGGGGGCCTTAGATACGCAGTATTTT. Residues: CALTRGGGALDTQYF.